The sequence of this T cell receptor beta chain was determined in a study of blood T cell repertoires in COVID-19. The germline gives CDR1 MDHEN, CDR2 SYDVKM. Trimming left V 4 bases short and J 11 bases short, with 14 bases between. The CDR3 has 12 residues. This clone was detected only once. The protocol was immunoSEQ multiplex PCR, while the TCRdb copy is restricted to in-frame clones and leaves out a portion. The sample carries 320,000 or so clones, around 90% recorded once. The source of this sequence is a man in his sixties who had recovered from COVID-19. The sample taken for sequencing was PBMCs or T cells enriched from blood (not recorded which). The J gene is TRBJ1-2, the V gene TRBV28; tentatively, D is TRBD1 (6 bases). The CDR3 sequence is CASSSDGRGYTF. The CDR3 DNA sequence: TGTGCCAGCAGTTCAGATGGGAGGGGGTACACCTTC.